This TCR beta chain was captured in a study of blood T cell repertoires in COVID-19. Study context: Sources were T cells, B-cell-depleted T cells, or PBMCs; the material itself was cDNA or gDNA.

There are 14 residues in the CDR3. In germline, CDR1 is GTSNPN, CDR2 SVGIG (reference sequence). The V end lost 2 bases, the J end lost 1 base, and 10 bases lay between the germline ends. This clone was counted once. Authors' data handling: Amplification of reference gene primers provided the estimated nucleated cell counts. Some clones are missing from TCRdb's copy, which holds only in-frame ones; the method was immunoSEQ multiplex PCR. The D gene and trimming were derived from the DNA, and the V and J assignments and clone size from that table. The table lists 200,000 to 300,000 clones, 80% to 90% of them singletons.

Material: peripheral blood. The chain couples TRBV30 to TRBJ2-3; D is perhaps TRBD2 (6 bases). This clonotype originated in a middle-aged woman with acute or convalescent COVID-19. The CDR3 loop reads CAWSPGGGTDTQYF. The CDR3, as DNA: TGTGCCTGGAGTCCCGGCGGGGGCACAGATACGCAGTATTTT.